This record covers a single T cell receptor (beta chain). This sample was taken from a study of blood T cell repertoires in COVID-19. Study-wide context: Samples taken during acute and convalescent COVID-19 were collected in the United States, Italy and Spain. PBMCs, B-cell-depleted T cells, or T cells provided the cDNA or gDNA that made up the material.

Per the authors' pipeline: For nucleated cells, counts were estimated from reference gene primer amplification. Clones were read by immunoSEQ multiplex PCR, and TCRdb kept only the in-frame ones, dropping some. V and J calls and clone size follow that table, whereas D and trimming were derived from the DNA. This sample has about 95,000 clones, with roughly nine tenths found just once. CDR3 length: 18 amino acids. The V and J ends lost 0 bases and 1 base respectively, with 17 bases between them. Germline loops: CDR1 SGHRS, CDR2 YFSETQ. The sequence was collected from a woman aged 70-85 years with acute or convalescent COVID-19. J is TRBJ1-3 and V is TRBV5-1; no clear D gene. Sample: peripheral blood. CDR3 in DNA: TGCGCCAGCAGCTTGGATGCCCCCCAGGCATTTTCTGGAAACACCATATATTTT. Its translation: CASSLDAPQAFSGNTIYF.